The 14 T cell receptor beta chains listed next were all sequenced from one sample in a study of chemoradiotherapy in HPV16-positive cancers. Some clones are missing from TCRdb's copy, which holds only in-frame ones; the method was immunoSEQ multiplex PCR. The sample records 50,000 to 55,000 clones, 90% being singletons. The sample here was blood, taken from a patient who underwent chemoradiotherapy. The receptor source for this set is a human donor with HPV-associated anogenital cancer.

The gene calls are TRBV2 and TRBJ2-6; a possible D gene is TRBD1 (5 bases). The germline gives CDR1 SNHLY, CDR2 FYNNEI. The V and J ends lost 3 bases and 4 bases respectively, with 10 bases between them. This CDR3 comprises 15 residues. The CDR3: CASSDREAGANVLTF. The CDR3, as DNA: TGTGCCAGCAGTGACAGGGAAGCCGGGGCCAACGTCCTGACTTTC.

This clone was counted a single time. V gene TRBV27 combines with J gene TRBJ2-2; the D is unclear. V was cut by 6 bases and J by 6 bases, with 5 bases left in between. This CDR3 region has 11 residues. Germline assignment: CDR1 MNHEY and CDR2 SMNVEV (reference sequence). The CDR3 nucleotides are TGTGCCAGCAGGGGCCCCGGGGAGCTGTTTTTT. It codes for CASRGPGELFF.

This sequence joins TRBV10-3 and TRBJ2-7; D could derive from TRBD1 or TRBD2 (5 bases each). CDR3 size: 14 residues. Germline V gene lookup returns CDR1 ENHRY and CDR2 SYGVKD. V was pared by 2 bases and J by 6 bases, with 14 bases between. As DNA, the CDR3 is TGTGCCATCAGTGAGGGGGCTAGCTTAGGCGAGCAGTACTTC. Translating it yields CAISEGASLGEQYF.

CDR3 protein: CASSRGVNTGELFF. DNA of the CDR3: TGTGCCAGCAGCCGAGGGGTGAACACCGGGGAGCTGTTTTTT. The genes are TRBV14 and TRBJ2-2; D tentatively reads TRBD1 or TRBD2 (5 bases each). CDR1 is SGHDN, CDR2 FVKESK, per germline. The CDR3 is 14 residues long. Trimming stripped 4 bases from V and 1 base from J, with 7 bases between.

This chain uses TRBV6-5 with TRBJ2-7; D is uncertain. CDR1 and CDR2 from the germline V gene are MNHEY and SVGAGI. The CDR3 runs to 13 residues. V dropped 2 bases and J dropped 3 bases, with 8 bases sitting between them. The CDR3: CASSYPWGYEQYF. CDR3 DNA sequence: TGTGCCAGCAGTTACCCTTGGGGCTACGAGCAGTACTTC.

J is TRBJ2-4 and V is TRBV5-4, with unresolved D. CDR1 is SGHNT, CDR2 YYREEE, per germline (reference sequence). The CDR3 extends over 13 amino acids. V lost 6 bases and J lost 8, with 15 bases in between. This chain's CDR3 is CASTQPGLDIQYF. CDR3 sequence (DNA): TGTGCCAGCACCCAACCTGGTCTTGACATTCAGTACTTC. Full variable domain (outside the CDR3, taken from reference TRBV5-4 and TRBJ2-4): ETGVTQSPTHLIKTRGQQVTLRCSSQSGHNTVSWYQQALGQGPQFIFQYYREEENGRGNFPPRFSGLQFPNYSSELNVNALELDDSALYLCASTQPGLDIQYFGAGTRLSVL.

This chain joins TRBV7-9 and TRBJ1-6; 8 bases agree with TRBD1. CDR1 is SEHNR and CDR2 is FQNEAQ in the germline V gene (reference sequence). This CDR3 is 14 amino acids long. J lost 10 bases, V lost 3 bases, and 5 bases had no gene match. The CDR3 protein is CASSFQGAGSPLHF. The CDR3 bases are TGTGCCAGCAGCTTTCAGGGGGCTGGCTCACCCCTCCACTTT.

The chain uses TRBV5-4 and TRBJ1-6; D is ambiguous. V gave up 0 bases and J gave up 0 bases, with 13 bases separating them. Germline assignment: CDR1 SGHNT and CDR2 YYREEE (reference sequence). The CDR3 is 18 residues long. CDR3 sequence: CASSLAPGSSSYNSPLHF. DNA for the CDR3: TGTGCCAGCAGCTTGGCCCCGGGGTCGAGCTCCTATAATTCACCCCTCCACTTT.

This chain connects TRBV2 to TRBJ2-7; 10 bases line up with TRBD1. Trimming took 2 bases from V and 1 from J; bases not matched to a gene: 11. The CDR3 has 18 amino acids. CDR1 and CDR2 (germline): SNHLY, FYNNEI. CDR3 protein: CASSEIVRRQGASYEQYF. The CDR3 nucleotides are TGTGCCAGCAGTGAAATTGTCAGGAGACAGGGGGCGTCCTACGAGCAGTACTTC.

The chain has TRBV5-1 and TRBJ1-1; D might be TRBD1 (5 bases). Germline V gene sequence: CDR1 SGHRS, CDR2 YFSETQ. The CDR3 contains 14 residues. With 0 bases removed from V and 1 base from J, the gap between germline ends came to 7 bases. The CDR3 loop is CASSLGQPNTEAFF. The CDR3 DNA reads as TGCGCCAGCAGCTTGGGACAGCCGAACACTGAAGCTTTCTTT.

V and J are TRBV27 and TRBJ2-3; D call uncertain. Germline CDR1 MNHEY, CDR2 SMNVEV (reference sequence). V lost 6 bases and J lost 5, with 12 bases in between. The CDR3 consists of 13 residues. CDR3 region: CASSPRRGDTQYF. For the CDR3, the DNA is TGTGCCAGCAGCCCGAGAAGAGGAGATACGCAGTATTTT.

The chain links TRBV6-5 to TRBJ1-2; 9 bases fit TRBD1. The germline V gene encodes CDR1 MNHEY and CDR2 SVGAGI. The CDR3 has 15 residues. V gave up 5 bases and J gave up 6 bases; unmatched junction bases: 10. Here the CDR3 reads CASSPLDRGEHGYTF. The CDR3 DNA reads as TGTGCCAGCAGTCCCTTGGACAGGGGTGAACATGGCTACACCTTC.

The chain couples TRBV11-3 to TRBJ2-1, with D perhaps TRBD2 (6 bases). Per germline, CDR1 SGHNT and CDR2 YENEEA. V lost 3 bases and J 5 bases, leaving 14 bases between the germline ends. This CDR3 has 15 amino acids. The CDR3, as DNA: TGTGCCAGCAGCTTGCGGGGTAATCGTGACAATGAGCAGTTCTTC. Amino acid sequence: CASSLRGNRDNEQFF.

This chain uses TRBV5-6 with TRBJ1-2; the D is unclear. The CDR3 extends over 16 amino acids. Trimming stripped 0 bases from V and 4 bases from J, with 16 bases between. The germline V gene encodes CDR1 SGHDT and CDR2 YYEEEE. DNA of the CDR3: TGTGCCAGCAGCTTGGTTCGGTTCCTCGCTCCCTATGGCTACACCTTC. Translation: CASSLVRFLAPYGYTF.